This T cell receptor (beta chain) was sequenced for a study of vaccination and CD4 T cells after COVID-19. At the level of the study: Convalescent cases consisted of six males and four females, of whom two were Hispanic. According to the study, participants were given two doses of BNT162b2 or mRNA-1273 vaccine.

On this clonotype itself: Its antigen is currently unknown.

Treatment specified: approximately nine-day PBMC culture with coronavirus spike peptide pools or control peptides (ViraFEST assay). Cultured CD4+ T cells had their DNA profiled by the Oncomine TCR Beta short-read assay. TCRdb called the PCR reads again in MiXCR, with one record for every CDR3 protein. The sample has around 26,000 distinct CDR3 sequences; 35% to 50% are singletons. Germline assignment: CDR1 SQVTM and CDR2 ANQGSEA. This CDR3 is built from 15 residues. The ends were cut back, 2 bases at V and 0 bases at J, with 12 bases in the middle. This TCR was recovered from a human donor who had recovered from COVID-19. The specimen sequenced was CD4+ T cells from blood, cultured in vitro. The chain recombines TRBV29-1 with TRBJ2-3; possibly TRBD2 for D (5 bases). CDR3 in amino acids: CSVETRVTSTDTQYF. In DNA, the CDR3 is TGCAGCGTTGAAACGAGGGTAACTAGCACAGATACGCAGTATTTT.